Listed here are 3 T cell receptor beta chains from one sample, sequenced in a study of response to subunit inactivated influenza vaccine. TCRdb reprocessed the RT-PCR reads via MiXCR and lists one record per CDR3 protein. Of approximately 520,000 distinct CDR3 sequences in the sample, 15% to 20% were seen once. The sequenced sample was CD4+ T cells sorted from PBMCs, obtained approximately 25 months after vaccination. All receptors come from a man between 45 and 75 years old who received an inactivated influenza vaccine.

J is TRBJ2-6 and V is TRBV7-2; D uncertain. The CDR3 has 15 amino acids. The germline V and J ends were trimmed by 5 bases and 1 base, with 9 bases remaining between them. From germline, CDR1 is SGHTA and CDR2 FQGNSA. CDR3 bases: TGTGCCAGCAGCCTGAGCTTTTCTGGGGCCAACGTCCTGACTTTC. It codes for CASSLSFSGANVLTF.

In nucleotides, the CDR3 is TGCGCCAGCAGCTTGGACGGCAGCCCCAATCAGCCCCAGCATTTT. Translated, it gives CASSLDGSPNQPQHF. V usage is TRBV5-1 and J usage is TRBJ1-5; D not certain. Per the germline V gene, CDR1 is SGHRS and CDR2 is YFSETQ. The CDR3 covers 15 residues. With 0 bases removed from V and 3 bases from J, the gap between germline ends came to 10 bases. The whole variable domain, remainder taken from reference TRBV5-1 and TRBJ1-5, is KAGVTQTPRYLIKTRGQQVTLSCSPISGHRSVSWYQQTPGQGLQFLFEYFSETQRNKGNFPGRFSGRQFSNSRSEMNVSTLELGDSALYLCASSLDGSPNQPQHFGDGTRLSIL.

The sample holds a few counts of this clonotype. The rearrangement joins TRBV29-1 to TRBJ2-7; 8 bases agree with TRBD1. Trimming at V came to 5 bases and at J to 2 bases, leaving 2 bases not matched to a gene. The CDR3 totals 12 residues. CDR1 SQVTM and CDR2 ANQGSEA come from the germline V gene. The CDR3 loop is CSVWDRTYEQYF. The CDR3 coding sequence is TGCAGCGTTTGGGACAGGACCTACGAGCAGTACTTC.